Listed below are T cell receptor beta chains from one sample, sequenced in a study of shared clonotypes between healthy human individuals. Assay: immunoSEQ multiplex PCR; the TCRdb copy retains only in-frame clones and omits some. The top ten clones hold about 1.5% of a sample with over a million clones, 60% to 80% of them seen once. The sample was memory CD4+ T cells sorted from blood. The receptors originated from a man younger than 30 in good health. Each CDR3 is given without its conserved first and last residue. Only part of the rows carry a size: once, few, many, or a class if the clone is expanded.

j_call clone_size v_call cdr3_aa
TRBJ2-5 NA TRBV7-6 ASSNRGLGETQY
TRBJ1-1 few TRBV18 ASSPAGPATHTEAF
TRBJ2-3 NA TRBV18 ASSPTGSGTDTQY
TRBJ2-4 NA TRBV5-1 ASSPGVAKNIQY
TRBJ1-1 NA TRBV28 ASSLPYTEAF
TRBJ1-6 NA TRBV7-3 ASSQAAGGNSPLH
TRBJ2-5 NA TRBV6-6 ASSPHGAGEETQY
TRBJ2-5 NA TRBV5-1 ASSPGGGEGTQY
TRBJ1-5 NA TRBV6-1 ASRQGSNQPQH
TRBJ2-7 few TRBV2 ASSFDTASYEQY
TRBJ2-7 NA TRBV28 ASSSPSTGSYEQY
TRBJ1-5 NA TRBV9 ASSEVSIGIRGNQPQH
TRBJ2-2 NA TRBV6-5 ASSYRQGAGELF
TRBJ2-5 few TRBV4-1 ASSQDPPRGRGETQY
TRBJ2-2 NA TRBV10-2 ASSAGLASGELF
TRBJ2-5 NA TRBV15 ATSSRISGGETQY
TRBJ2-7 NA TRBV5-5 ASSGRPGLAGASLYEQY
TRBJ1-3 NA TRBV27 ASSLSVGPRNTIY
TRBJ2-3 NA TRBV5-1 ASSGGTVTDTQY
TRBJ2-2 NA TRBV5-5 ASSLDRGRDTGELF
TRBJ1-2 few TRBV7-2 ASSPFPGTGYGYT
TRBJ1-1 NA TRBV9 ASSTALPNTEAF
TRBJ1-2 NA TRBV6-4 ASSGMTGGLGGYT
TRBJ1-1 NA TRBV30 AWGGQFTEAF
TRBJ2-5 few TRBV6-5 ASRPQGGVVPAEY
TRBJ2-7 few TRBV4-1 ASSPMGPQNLGEQY
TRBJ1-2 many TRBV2 ASSATVANYGYT
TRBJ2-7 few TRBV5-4 ASSSDPSGKQY
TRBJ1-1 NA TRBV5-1 ASSMTTSNTEAF
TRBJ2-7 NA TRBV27 ASSLSQGALQY
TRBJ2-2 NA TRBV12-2 ASGANTGELF
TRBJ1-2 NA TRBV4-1 ASSQVPTGQGNYGYT
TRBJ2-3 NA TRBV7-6 ASSLIGTSGKVDTQY
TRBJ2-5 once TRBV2 ASSEGRGGETQY
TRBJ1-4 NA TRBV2 ASTTGGTNEKLF
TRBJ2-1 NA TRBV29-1 SVDKAGVYYNEQF
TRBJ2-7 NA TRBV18 ASSQQTRAEQY
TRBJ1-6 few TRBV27 ASSRAQNSPLH
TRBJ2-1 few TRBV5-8 ASSLPGSYNEQF
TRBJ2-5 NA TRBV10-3 AISGAKQETQY
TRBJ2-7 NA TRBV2 ASSVTSGNSYEQY